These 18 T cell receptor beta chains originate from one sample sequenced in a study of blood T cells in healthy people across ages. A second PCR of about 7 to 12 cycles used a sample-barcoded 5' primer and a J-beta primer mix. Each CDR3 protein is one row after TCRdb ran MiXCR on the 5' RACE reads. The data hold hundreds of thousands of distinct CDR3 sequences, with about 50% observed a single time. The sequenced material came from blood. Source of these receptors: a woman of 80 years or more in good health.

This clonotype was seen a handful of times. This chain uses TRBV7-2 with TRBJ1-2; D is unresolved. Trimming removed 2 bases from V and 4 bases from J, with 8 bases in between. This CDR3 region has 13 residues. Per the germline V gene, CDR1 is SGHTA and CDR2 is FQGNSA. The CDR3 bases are TGTGCCAGCAGCTTATGGCAAGCCTATGGCTACACCTTC. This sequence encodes CASSLWQAYGYTF.

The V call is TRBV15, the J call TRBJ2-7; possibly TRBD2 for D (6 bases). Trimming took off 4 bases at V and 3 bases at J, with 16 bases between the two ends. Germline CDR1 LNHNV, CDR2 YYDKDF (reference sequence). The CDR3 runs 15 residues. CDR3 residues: CATSMFRGSFYEQYF. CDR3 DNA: TGTGCCACCAGCATGTTCCGGGGGAGTTTCTACGAGCAGTACTTC.

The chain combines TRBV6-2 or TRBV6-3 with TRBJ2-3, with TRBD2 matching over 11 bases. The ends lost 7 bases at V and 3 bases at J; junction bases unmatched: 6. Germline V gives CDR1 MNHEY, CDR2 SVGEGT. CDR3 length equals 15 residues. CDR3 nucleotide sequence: TGTGCCAGCACCCGAACTAGCGGGGGAACAGATACGCAGTATTTT. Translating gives CASTRTSGGTDTQYF.

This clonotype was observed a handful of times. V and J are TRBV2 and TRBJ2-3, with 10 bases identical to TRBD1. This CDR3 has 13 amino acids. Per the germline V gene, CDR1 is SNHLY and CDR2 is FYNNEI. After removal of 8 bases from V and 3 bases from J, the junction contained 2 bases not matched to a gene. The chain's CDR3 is CASGTGVTDTQYF. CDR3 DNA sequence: TGTGCCAGCGGGACAGGGGTGACAGATACGCAGTATTTT.

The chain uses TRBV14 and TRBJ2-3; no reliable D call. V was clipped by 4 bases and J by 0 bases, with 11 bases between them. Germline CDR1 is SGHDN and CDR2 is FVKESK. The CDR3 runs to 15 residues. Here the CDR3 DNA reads TGTGCCAGCAGCCCTGGACGTTCTAGCACAGATACGCAGTATTTT. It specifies CASSPGRSSTDTQYF.

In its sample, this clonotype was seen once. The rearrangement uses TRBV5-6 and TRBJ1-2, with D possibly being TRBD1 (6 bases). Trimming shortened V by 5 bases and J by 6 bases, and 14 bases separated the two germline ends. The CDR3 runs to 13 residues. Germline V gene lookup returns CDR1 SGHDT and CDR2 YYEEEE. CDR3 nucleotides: TGTGCCAGCAGTGCCCAACAGGGTGATGGCTACACCTTC. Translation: CASSAQQGDGYTF.

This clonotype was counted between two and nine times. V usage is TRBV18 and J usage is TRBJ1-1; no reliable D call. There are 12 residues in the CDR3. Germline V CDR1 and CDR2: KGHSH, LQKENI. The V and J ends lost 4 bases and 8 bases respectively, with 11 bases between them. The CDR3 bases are TGTGCCAGCTCACAGGCGGAGAGAGAAGCTTTCTTT. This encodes CASSQAEREAFF.

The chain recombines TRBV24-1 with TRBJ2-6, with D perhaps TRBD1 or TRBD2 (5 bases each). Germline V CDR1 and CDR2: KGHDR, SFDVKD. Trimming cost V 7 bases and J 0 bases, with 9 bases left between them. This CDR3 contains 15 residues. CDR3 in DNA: TGTGCCACCAGGCCCGGGACCTCTGGGGCCAACGTCCTGACTTTC. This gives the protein CATRPGTSGANVLTF.

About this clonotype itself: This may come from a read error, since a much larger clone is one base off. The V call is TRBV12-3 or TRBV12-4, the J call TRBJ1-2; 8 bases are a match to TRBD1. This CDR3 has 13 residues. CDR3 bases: TGTGCCAGCAGTTGGCCAGGGGGCTATGGCTGCACCTTC. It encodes CASSWPGGYGCTF.

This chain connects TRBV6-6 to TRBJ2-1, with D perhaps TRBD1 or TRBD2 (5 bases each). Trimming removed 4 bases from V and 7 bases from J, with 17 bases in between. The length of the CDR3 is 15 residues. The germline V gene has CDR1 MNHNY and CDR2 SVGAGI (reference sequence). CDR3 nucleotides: TGTGCCAGCAGTTCCGGGACCGCCGTGGGTAATGAGCAGTTCTTC. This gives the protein CASSSGTAVGNEQFF.

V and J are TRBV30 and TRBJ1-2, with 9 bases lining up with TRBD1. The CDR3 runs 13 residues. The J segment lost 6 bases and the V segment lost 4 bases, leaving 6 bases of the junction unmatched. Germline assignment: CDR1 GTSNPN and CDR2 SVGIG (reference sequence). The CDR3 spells CAWKAWDRDGYTF. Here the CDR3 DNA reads TGTGCCTGGAAAGCCTGGGACAGGGATGGCTACACCTTC.

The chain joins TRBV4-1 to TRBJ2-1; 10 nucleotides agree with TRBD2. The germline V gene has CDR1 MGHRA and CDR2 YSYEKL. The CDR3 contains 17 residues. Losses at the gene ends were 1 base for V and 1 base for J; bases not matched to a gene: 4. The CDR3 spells CASSQGRAGGSYNEQFF. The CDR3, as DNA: TGCGCCAGCAGCCAAGGACGAGCGGGGGGGTCCTACAATGAGCAGTTCTTC.

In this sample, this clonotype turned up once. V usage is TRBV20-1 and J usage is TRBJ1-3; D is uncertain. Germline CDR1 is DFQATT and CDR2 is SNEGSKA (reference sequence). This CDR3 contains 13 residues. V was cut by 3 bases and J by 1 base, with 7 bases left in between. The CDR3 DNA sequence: TGCAGTGCTAGGGAGGGTTCTGGAAACACCATATATTTT. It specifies CSAREGSGNTIYF.

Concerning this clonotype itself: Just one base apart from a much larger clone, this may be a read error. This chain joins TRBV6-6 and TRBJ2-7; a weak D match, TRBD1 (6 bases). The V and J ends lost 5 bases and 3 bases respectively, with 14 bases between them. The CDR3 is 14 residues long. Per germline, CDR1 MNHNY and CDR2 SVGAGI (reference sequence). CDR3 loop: CASSDAGQYYEQYF. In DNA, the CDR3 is TGTGCCAGCAGTGACGCCGGACAGTACTACGAGCAGTACTTC.

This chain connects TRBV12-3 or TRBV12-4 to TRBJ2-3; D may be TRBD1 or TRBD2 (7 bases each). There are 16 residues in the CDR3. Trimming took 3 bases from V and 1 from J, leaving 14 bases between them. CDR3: CASSFFAGGGTDTQYF. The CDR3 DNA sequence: TGTGCCAGCAGTTTTTTTGCAGGGGGGGGCACAGATACGCAGTATTTT.

The CDR3 reads CASSELTRADTQYF. CDR3 nucleotide sequence: TGTGCCAGCAGTGAACTTACTAGAGCAGATACGCAGTATTTT. The chain carries TRBV2 and TRBJ2-3; a weak D match, TRBD2 (5 bases). The germline V and J ends were trimmed by 2 bases and 4 bases, with 10 bases remaining between them. In germline, CDR1 is SNHLY, CDR2 FYNNEI. This CDR3 is built from 14 residues. Full variable domain (outside the CDR3, taken from reference TRBV2 and TRBJ2-3): EPEVTQTPSHQVTQMGQEVILRCVPISNHLYFYWYRQILGQKVEFLVSFYNNEISEKSEIFDDQFSVERPDGSNFTLKIRSTKLEDSAMYFCASSELTRADTQYFGPGTRLTVL.

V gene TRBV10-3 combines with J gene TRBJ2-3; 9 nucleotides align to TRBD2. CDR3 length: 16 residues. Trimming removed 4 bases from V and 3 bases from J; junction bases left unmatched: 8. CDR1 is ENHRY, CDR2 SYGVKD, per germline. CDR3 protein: CAISAKVAGVTDTQYF. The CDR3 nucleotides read TGTGCCATCAGTGCCAAGGTAGCGGGAGTAACAGATACGCAGTATTTT.

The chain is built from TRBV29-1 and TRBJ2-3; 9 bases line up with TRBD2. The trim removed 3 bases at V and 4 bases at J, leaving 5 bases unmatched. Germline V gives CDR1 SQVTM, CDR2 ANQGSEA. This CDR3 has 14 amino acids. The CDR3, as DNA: TGCAGCGTTGAGGCGGGAGGGCAGGCAGATACGCAGTATTTT. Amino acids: CSVEAGGQADTQYF.